This entry describes one T cell receptor beta chain. Its antigen is unidentified. Investigators made cDNA in eight separate reactions per sample. TCRdb derives one entry per CDR3 protein from the 5' RACE reads, leaving out DNA. With 210,000 or so distinct CDR3 sequences in the sample, the ten largest clones hold 7.5% to 9.5%. The sample belongs to a study of monozygotic twins with inflammatory bowel disease. Broader study findings: Healthy co-twins, by inverse Simpson, had higher TCRbeta diversity than their siblings with IBD.

In germline, CDR1 is MGHRA, CDR2 YSYEKL. The CDR3 sequence is 15 residues long. The sample was blood. The chain combines TRBV4-1 with TRBJ1-2. The receptor was isolated from a human donor with ulcerative colitis or Crohn's disease, or a healthy co-twin of an affected twin (not recorded which). CDR3 sequence: CASSQDEIPNYGYTF.